The rows below give T cell receptor beta chains drawn from one sample of a study of neurological immune-mediated disorders. TCRdb ran MiXCR on the 5' RACE reads and lists one entry per CDR3 protein. The data show about 66,000 distinct CDR3 sequences, about 3.4% seen once. Source material: PBMCs. The source of these receptors is a man aged 35 to 55 with multiple sclerosis. Each CDR3 is given with its conserved first and last residue. The D gene is left open where the match is weak. Expanded clones get a size class; other rows say once, few or many, or leave the size out.

>many|TRBJ2-6|TRBV20-1|NA
TGCAGTGCTAGAGATCCCCGCTCTGGGGCCAACGTCCTGACTTTC
CSARDPRSGANVLTF
>many|TRBJ2-1|TRBV12-3/TRBV12-4|NA
TGTGCCAGCAGTTTGGGGGCTAGCAATGAGCAGTTCTTC
CASSLGASNEQFF
>medium-sized|TRBJ2-2|TRBV12-3/TRBV12-4|NA
TGTGCCAGCAGTTACACCGGGGAGCTGTTTTTT
CASSYTGELFF
>many|TRBJ2-3|TRBV9|TRBD2
TGTGCCAGCAGCGTAGTAGGTAGCGGGGCCACAGATACGCAGTATTTT
CASSVVGSGATDTQYF
>many|TRBJ1-6|TRBV12-3/TRBV12-4|TRBD1
TGTGCCAGCAGTTTTACAGGGGGTCTTCCGCCCCTCCACTTT
CASSFTGGLPPLHF
>many|TRBJ2-1|TRBV3-1|TRBD2
TGTGCCAGCAGCCAACCTAATCCGGGACTATTCGTCAATGAGCAGTTCTTC
CASSQPNPGLFVNEQFF
>NA|TRBJ2-1|TRBV7-9|NA
TGTGCCAGCAGCTCAGAGAAAGGGACCACTACCTACAATGAGCAGTTCTTC
CASSSEKGTTTYNEQFF
>many|TRBJ2-3|TRBV29-1|NA
TGCAGCGTTGAGATTGGGGGGTCAGATACGCAGTATTTT
CSVEIGGSDTQYF
>many|TRBJ1-5|TRBV20-1|NA
TGCAGTGCTAGCGGTCACATAATCGATCAGCCCCAGCATTTT
CSASGHIIDQPQHF
>many|TRBJ2-7|TRBV20-1|NA
TGCAGTGCTTTGGACAGCCTCTCTTCCTACGAGCAGTACTTC
CSALDSLSSYEQYF
>many|TRBJ1-6|TRBV5-1|NA
TGCGCCAGCAGCTTGGGGTCGGGCGGAACAAATTCACCCCTCCACTTT
CASSLGSGGTNSPLHF
>many|TRBJ1-5|TRBV3-1|NA
TGTGCCAGCAGCCAAGGGGGACAGCCCCAGCATTTT
CASSQGGQPQHF
>many|TRBJ2-3|TRBV2|NA
TGTGCCAGCAGTGAAGCTTGGCCGCACGACACAGATACGCAGTATTTT
CASSEAWPHDTDTQYF
>many|TRBJ2-3|TRBV20-1|NA
TGCGCGGGGACGGTTAACAGCACAGATACGCAGTATTTT
CAGTVNSTDTQYF
>many|TRBJ2-2|TRBV9|NA
TGTGCCAGCAGCCCCCCGGGGGGCGTAGGCACCGGGGAGCTGTTTTTT
CASSPPGGVGTGELFF
>many|TRBJ1-5|TRBV6-1|NA
TGTGCCAGCAGTGATTTCGAATCTCAGCCCCAGCATTTT
CASSDFESQPQHF
>many|TRBJ2-1|TRBV27|NA
TGTGCCAGCATGGTCCTGGGGGTCGGGTTCTTC
CASMVLGVGFF
>many|TRBJ2-7|TRBV7-2|NA
TGTGCCAGCAGCTTAGCTAATAGGTATAACGAGCAGTACTTC
CASSLANRYNEQYF
>many|TRBJ2-2|TRBV5-6|NA
TGTGCCAGCAGCCGACAGGCGAACACCGGGGAGCTGTTTTTT
CASSRQANTGELFF
>many|TRBJ2-3|TRBV27|NA
TGTGCCAGCAGTTTAATGGGAGAGCTTACAGATACGCAGTATTTT
CASSLMGELTDTQYF
>many|TRBJ1-1|TRBV5-1|TRBD1
TGCGCCAGCAGCTGGACAGGGTCGGGCACTGAAGCTTTCTTT
CASSWTGSGTEAFF
>many|TRBJ2-1|TRBV7-8|NA
TGTGCCAGCAGCCAAGGGGATACCCTAGGAAATGAGCAGTTCTTC
CASSQGDTLGNEQFF
>many|TRBJ1-2|TRBV12-3/TRBV12-4|NA
TGTGCCAGCACCCCCTCGGGGACATTAAACTATGGCTACACCTTC
CASTPSGTLNYGYTF
>many|TRBJ2-6|TRBV11-2|TRBD1
TGTGCCAGCAGCTTCTTACAGGGGGCCGGGGCCAACGTCCTGACTTTC
CASSFLQGAGANVLTF
>many|TRBJ1-3|TRBV5-1|NA
TGCGCCAGCAGCTTGGCCGTCCTTAGCTCTGGAAACACCATATATTTT
CASSLAVLSSGNTIYF
>many|TRBJ1-2|TRBV7-8|NA
TGTGCCAGCAGCCCGGTAGCTAACTATGGCTACACCTTC
CASSPVANYGYTF
>many|TRBJ1-1|TRBV20-1|NA
TGCAGTGCTAGAGGGGGAGTGCAGACTGAAGCTTTCTTT
CSARGGVQTEAFF
>NA|TRBJ1-1|TRBV9|NA
TGTGCCAGCAGCGGGAAAGACAGATATGAAGCTTTCTTT
CASSGKDRYEAFF
>many|TRBJ1-1|TRBV5-4|NA
TGTGCCAGCAGCTTGGCGGCAGGGAACCCTCGGCACACTGAAGCTTTCTTT
CASSLAAGNPRHTEAFF
>many|TRBJ2-5|TRBV5-1|TRBD2
TGCGCCAGCAGCTACCTAGCGGGAGTGCAAGAGACCCAGTACTTC
CASSYLAGVQETQYF
>many|TRBJ2-5|TRBV28|NA
TGTGCCAGCAGTTCAGGGGGAGGAGAGACCCAGTACTTC
CASSSGGGETQYF
>many|TRBJ1-1|TRBV15|NA
TGTGCCACCAGCAGAAGCCGAAACACTGAAGCTTTCTTT
CATSRSRNTEAFF
>many|TRBJ2-5|TRBV18|TRBD1
TGTGCCAGCTCACCAGGGACAGGGGCCCGAGAGACCCAGTACTTC
CASSPGTGARETQYF
>many|TRBJ1-1|TRBV5-1|NA
TGCGCCAGCAGGAGGGTTCTGGGCACTGAAGCTTTCTTT
CASRRVLGTEAFF
>many|TRBJ1-4|TRBV9|NA
TGTGCCAGCAGCGTCAGCCTCGGGAATGAAAAACTGTTTTTT
CASSVSLGNEKLFF
>many|TRBJ1-2|TRBV7-9|NA
TGTGCCAGCAGCCCCGGGGGGCGGGGTGGCTACACCTTC
CASSPGGRGGYTF
>NA|TRBJ1-3|TRBV16|NA
TGTGCCAGCAGCCAATCCGGAGGAAACACCATATATTTT
CASSQSGGNTIYF
>many|TRBJ2-3|TRBV11-1|TRBD2
TGTGCCAGCAGCCCGGGGACTAGCGGGGGTACAGATACGCAGTATTTT
CASSPGTSGGTDTQYF
>many|TRBJ1-2|TRBV20-1|TRBD1
TGCAGTGCTGCAGGGACAGGGGAGTCGTATGGCTACACCTTC
CSAAGTGESYGYTF
>many|TRBJ1-6|TRBV9|NA
TGTGCCAGCAGCCCCTTTGGGGGGGGGATAGGTTCACCCCTCCACTTT
CASSPFGGGIGSPLHF
>many|TRBJ1-1|TRBV6-1|NA
TGTGCCAGCAGGCAAAGTTACAGGGTAAACACTGAAGCTTTCTTT
CASRQSYRVNTEAFF
>many|TRBJ2-1|TRBV20-1|NA
TGCAGTGCAATACAGGGTTATGAGCAGTTCTTC
CSAIQGYEQFF
>many|TRBJ2-7|TRBV12-3/TRBV12-4|NA
TGTGCCAGCAGTAGGGACTTCTACGAGCAGTACTTC
CASSRDFYEQYF
>many|TRBJ2-7|TRBV6-2/TRBV6-3|NA
TGTGCCAGTGCCGCACTAGCCTACGAGCAGTACTTC
CASAALAYEQYF
>many|TRBJ2-3|TRBV20-1|TRBD1
TGCAGTGCCCTGCGGGACAGGGATTCCACAGATACGCAGTATTTT
CSALRDRDSTDTQYF
>many|TRBJ2-1|TRBV20-1|NA
TGCAGTGCTAGAGGGAGTAAGCGGAATGAGCAGTTCTTC
CSARGSKRNEQFF
>many|TRBJ2-1|TRBV7-9|TRBD1
TGTGCCAGCAGCGTCCGGGACAGGGGATATGATGAGCAGTTCTTC
CASSVRDRGYDEQFF
>many|TRBJ2-2|TRBV24-1|NA
TGTGCCACCAGTCCGTTGGCGAACACCGGGGAGCTGTTTTTT
CATSPLANTGELFF
>many|TRBJ1-1|TRBV5-1|NA
TGCGCCAGCAGCTCCAGCGGCGGTGGCACTGAAGCTTTCTTT
CASSSSGGGTEAFF
>many|TRBJ1-1|TRBV6-5|NA
TGTGCCAGCAGTTACTCGGTAACCTGGAACACTGAAGCTTTCTTT
CASSYSVTWNTEAFF
>many|TRBJ1-2|TRBV11-1|TRBD1
TGTGCCAGCAGCTTTCGACAGGGGGATGGCTACACCTTC
CASSFRQGDGYTF
>many|TRBJ1-1|TRBV6-6|NA
TGTGCCAGCAGGGCATTCAGGGGGAACACTGAAGCTTTCTTT
CASRAFRGNTEAFF